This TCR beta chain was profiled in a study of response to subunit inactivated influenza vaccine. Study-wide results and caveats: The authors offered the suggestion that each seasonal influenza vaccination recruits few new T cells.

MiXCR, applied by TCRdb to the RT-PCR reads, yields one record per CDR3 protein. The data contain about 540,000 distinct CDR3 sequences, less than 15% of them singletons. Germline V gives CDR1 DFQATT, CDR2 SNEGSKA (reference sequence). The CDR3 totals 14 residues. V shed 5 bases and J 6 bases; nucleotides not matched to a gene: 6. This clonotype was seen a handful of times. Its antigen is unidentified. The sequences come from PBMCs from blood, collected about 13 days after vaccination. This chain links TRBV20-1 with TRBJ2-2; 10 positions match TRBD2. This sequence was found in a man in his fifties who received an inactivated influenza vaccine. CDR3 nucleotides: TGCAGTGCTCCGAGCGGGGGGGCCGCCGGGGAGCTGTTTTTT. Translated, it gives CSAPSGGAAGELFF.